This entry lists 14 T cell receptor beta chains sequenced from one sample in a study of Ad26.COV2.S vaccination and SARS-CoV-2 variants. Sequencing was performed with immunoSEQ multiplex PCR; in TCRdb, only in-frame clones are kept and a portion is missing. The data hold around 250,000 clones, with around 85% observed a single time. Treatment given: about 20 received Ad26.COV2.S at low or high dose, single or two shots; about five received placebo; per-sample allocation not given. Sampling was performed 63 days after the first vaccine or placebo injection. This specimen was peripheral blood, taken in a trial of Ad26.COV2.S vaccine versus placebo. Receptors were obtained from a person between 18 and 65 years old who received the Ad26.COV2.S COVID-19 vaccine or a placebo.

The V and J genes are TRBV27 and TRBJ1-2; 10 nucleotides agree with TRBD1. The CDR3 loop spans 13 amino acids. Trimming removed 5 bases from V and 11 bases from J; junction bases left unmatched: 8. Germline values: CDR1 MNHEY, CDR2 SMNVEV (reference sequence). The CDR3 spells CASSPGTGVLYTF. CDR3 coding DNA: TGTGCCAGCAGTCCCGGGACAGGGGTTTTATACACCTTC.

This clone turned up a few times. CDR3 loop: CASRVAGAGELFF. The DNA for the CDR3 is TGTGCCAGCAGGGTAGCGGGAGCCGGGGAGCTGTTTTTT. The chain combines TRBV11-3 with TRBJ2-2; 9 nucleotides line up with TRBD2. Germline V gene lookup returns CDR1 SGHNT and CDR2 YENEEA. This CDR3 region has 13 residues. V was pared by 6 bases and J by 6 bases, with 2 bases of the junction left unmatched.

The chain links TRBV12-5 to TRBJ2-7; D possibly corresponds to TRBD1 (6 bases). CDR1 and CDR2 (germline): LGHNT, FRNRAP. This CDR3 spans 16 amino acids. The V end lost 7 bases, the J end lost 1 base, and 20 bases lay between the germline ends. CDR3 in DNA: TGTGCTAGTGCCCGGGGCCGGGACAAGGTGTCCTACGAGCAGTACTTC. Its protein is CASARGRDKVSYEQYF.

The chain's CDR3 is CASRNYTDTQYF. The CDR3 region has the DNA TGTGCCAGCCGAAACTACACAGATACGCAGTATTTT. V gene TRBV7-8 combines with J gene TRBJ2-3; D is undetermined. With 8 bases removed from V and 2 bases from J, the gap between germline ends came to 8 bases. Germline values: CDR1 SGHVS, CDR2 FQNEAQ. This CDR3 is 12 amino acids long. The full variable domain, rest sourced from reference TRBV7-8 and TRBJ2-3, is GAGVSQSPRYKVAKRGQDVALRCDPISGHVSLFWYQQALGQGPEFLTYFQNEAQLDKSGLPSDRFFAERPEGSVSTLKIQRTQQEDSAVYLCASRNYTDTQYFGPGTRLTVL.

The rearrangement links TRBV7-9 to TRBJ2-3; D is perhaps TRBD1 (6 bases). Germline CDR1 is SEHNR and CDR2 is FQNEAQ (reference sequence). The CDR3 runs to 12 residues. The germline V and J ends were trimmed by 6 bases and 6 bases, with 10 bases remaining between them. CDR3 in DNA: TGTGCCAGCAGACAAAGGGGGGATACGCAGTATTTT. This translates into CASRQRGDTQYF.

This clone was seen just once. The chain carries TRBV6-4 and TRBJ2-5; 9 positions agree with TRBD2. V shed 0 bases and J 0 bases; nucleotides not matched to a gene: 8. The germline V gene encodes CDR1 MRHNA and CDR2 SNTAGT. The CDR3 is 18 amino acids. The CDR3, as DNA: TGTGCCAGCAGTGACTCTCGAACCAGCGGGAGGTACCAAGAGACCCAGTACTTC. As protein: CASSDSRTSGRYQETQYF.

This chain uses TRBV3-1 (or the pseudogene TRBV3-2) with TRBJ1-3; 10 bases are a match to TRBD1. CDR3 length: 15 amino acids. The ends lost 4 bases at V and 4 bases at J; junction bases unmatched: 4. Germline-derived CDR1 and CDR2 are LGHDT and YNNKEL (reference sequence). CDR3 nucleotides: TGTGCCAGCAGCCGACAGGGGGCTGGAGGAAACACCATATATTTT. The encoded protein is CASSRQGAGGNTIYF.

This rearrangement joins TRBV6-1 to TRBJ2-7; perhaps TRBD1 as D (5 bases). CDR3 length: 15 amino acids. Per the germline V gene, CDR1 is MNHNS and CDR2 is SASEGT. V lost 1 base and J lost 2, with 12 bases in between. The CDR3 loop reads CASSEGRGPPYEQYV. The CDR3 region has the DNA TGTGCCAGCAGTGAAGGAAGGGGCCCCCCCTACGAGCAGTACGTC.

This clone has a handful of counts. The genes are TRBV6-5 and TRBJ1-1, with D possibly being TRBD1 (5 bases). V lost 6 bases to trimming and J lost 5 bases, with 10 bases between them. The CDR3 is 12 residues long. The germline V gene encodes CDR1 MNHEY and CDR2 SVGAGI. CDR3 in DNA: TGTGCCAGCAGACAGTGGGGGACTGAAGCTTTCTTT. This translates into CASRQWGTEAFF.

The chain carries TRBV11-2 and TRBJ2-5, with 11 bases fitting TRBD1. V lost 5 bases to trimming and J lost 2 bases; unmatched junction nucleotides: 7. The CDR3 has 16 residues. The germline gives CDR1 SGHAT, CDR2 FQNNGV. CDR3 residues: CASSIAGTGGQETQYF. The CDR3 nucleotides read TGTGCCAGCAGCATCGCCGGGACAGGGGGGCAAGAGACCCAGTACTTC.

This clone appeared a single time. CDR3 DNA: TGTGCCACCAGCGAGCGGGCCGGGACAGGGAAATCCGGGGAGCTGTTTTTT. This gives the protein CATSERAGTGKSGELFF. V gene TRBV24-1 combines with J gene TRBJ2-2; 9 nucleotides agree with TRBD1. Trimming removed 7 bases from V and 6 bases from J; junction bases left unmatched: 14. CDR1 and CDR2 (germline): KGHDR, SFDVKD. The CDR3 is made up of 17 amino acids.

The chain employs TRBV6-5 and TRBJ2-1, with 8 bases aligning to TRBD2. Trimming removed 5 bases from V and 7 bases from J; junction bases left unmatched: 10. CDR3 length: 15 residues. Germline lookup yields CDR1 MNHEY and CDR2 SVGAGI. The chain's CDR3 is CASSPLAGVRNEQFF. The DNA for the CDR3 is TGTGCCAGCAGTCCCCTAGCGGGTGTCAGAAATGAGCAGTTCTTC.

This clone has more than one count but fewer than ten. CDR3 nucleotide sequence: TGTGCCAGCAGCGAGCCCAGGTGGAGATGGGATGGCAATCAGCCCCAGCATTTT. Its protein is CASSEPRWRWDGNQPQHF. The chain recombines TRBV6-2 or TRBV6-3 with TRBJ1-5; no firm D call. CDR3 length: 18 amino acids. The V gene lost 6 bases and the J gene lost 2 bases, with 23 bases spanning the gap. From germline, CDR1 is MNHEY and CDR2 SVGEGT.

The chain has TRBV24-1 and TRBJ2-2, with D perhaps TRBD1 (6 bases). The CDR3 length is 15 residues. The germline CDR1 and CDR2 sequences are KGHDR and SFDVKD. V was shortened by 6 bases and J by 3 bases, with 13 bases between the two germline ends. This CDR3 is CATSSGHRDTGELFF. As DNA, the CDR3 is TGTGCCACCAGTAGTGGTCACAGGGACACCGGGGAGCTGTTTTTT.